The 28 T cell receptor beta chains in this list originate from one sample, sequenced in a study of T cell responses to AZD1222 COVID-19 vaccine. The repertoire was sequenced with immunoSEQ multiplex PCR; TCRdb's copy has only in-frame clones and lacks some. The sample lists 150,000 to 250,000 clones, more than 85% occurring once. The sequencing here drew on peripheral blood, taken 28 days after the second AZD1222 dose. These receptors were obtained from an adult who received the AZD1222 COVID-19 vaccine.

V and J are TRBV28 and TRBJ1-4; 8 bases are a match to TRBD1. This CDR3 has 16 amino acids. Trimming at V came to 2 bases and at J to 5 bases, leaving 7 bases not matched to a gene. Germline loops: CDR1 MDHEN, CDR2 SYDVKM. The CDR3 nucleotides read TGTGCCAGCAGTTTAGTCAGGGGGCTATCCAATGAAAAACTGTTTTTT. It yields the protein CASSLVRGLSNEKLFF.

This rearrangement joins TRBV5-6 to TRBJ2-2; TRBD2 matches at 7 bases. Germline assignment: CDR1 SGHDT and CDR2 YYEEEE. Trimming took 3 bases from V and 1 from J; bases not matched to a gene: 6. This CDR3 is built from 16 residues. The CDR3 is CASSSLERENTGELFF. In nucleotides, the CDR3 is TGTGCCAGCAGCTCGCTCGAGCGGGAGAACACCGGGGAGCTGTTTTTT.

The chain recombines TRBV5-4 with TRBJ2-1; 10 bases map to TRBD2. The germline V gene encodes CDR1 SGHNT and CDR2 YYREEE (reference sequence). V dropped 4 bases and J dropped 4; count of bases not matched to a gene: 14. This CDR3 is 18 amino acids long. CDR3 protein: CASSISTSGIGSYNEQFF. CDR3 nucleotides: TGTGCCAGCAGCATCTCAACTAGCGGGATTGGATCTTACAATGAGCAGTTCTTC.

The rearrangement joins TRBV24-1 to TRBJ2-1; 8 bases fit TRBD2. CDR1 KGHDR and CDR2 SFDVKD come from the germline V gene. The CDR3 consists of 17 residues. J gave up 1 base and V 3 bases, and 7 bases lay outside the gene matches. The CDR3 region has the DNA TGTGCCACCAGTGATCGCTCGGGAGGGTTATCCTACAATGAGCAGTTCTTC. As protein: CATSDRSGGLSYNEQFF.

This clone was picked up one time. The chain joins TRBV6-5 to TRBJ2-1; 7 bases are a match to TRBD1. CDR1 and CDR2 from the germline V gene are MNHEY and SVGAGI. The CDR3 length is 15 residues. V gave up 6 bases and J gave up 7 bases; unmatched junction bases: 12. The CDR3 DNA sequence: TGTGCCAGCAGCCACCCTGTGACAGGGTTGAATGAGCAGTTCTTC. Its protein product is CASSHPVTGLNEQFF.

The V gene is TRBV24-1, the J gene TRBJ2-7; TRBD2 matches 8 bases. CDR1 and CDR2 (germline): KGHDR, SFDVKD. The CDR3 runs 12 residues. The V segment lost 2 bases and the J segment 13 bases; nucleotides outside the gene matches: 6. CDR3 protein: CATSDWGGRPYF. CDR3 coding DNA: TGTGCCACCAGTGATTGGGGCGGGAGGCCCTACTTC.

DNA for the CDR3: TGTGCCAGCAGAAGGCGGTCCGGGACAGGGGGCGGCTACACCTTC. Its translation: CASRRRSGTGGGYTF. V gene TRBV28 combines with J gene TRBJ1-2; 12 bases line up with TRBD1. V lost 6 bases and J lost 8; bases outside the gene matches: 10. The length of the CDR3 is 15 residues. Germline V gene sequence: CDR1 MDHEN, CDR2 SYDVKM.

This chain connects TRBV27 to TRBJ2-7, with TRBD1 matching over 9 bases. This CDR3 is built from 14 residues. V lost 4 bases, J lost 3 bases, and 4 bases stayed unmatched. Germline V CDR1 and CDR2: MNHEY, SMNVEV (reference sequence). The CDR3 spells CASSYAGQGYEQYF. DNA of the CDR3: TGTGCCAGCAGTTACGCGGGACAGGGCTACGAGCAGTACTTC.

J is TRBJ1-1 and V is TRBV11-2; TRBD1 is a possible D gene (5 bases). Germline CDR1 SGHAT, CDR2 FQNNGV. The CDR3 length is 13 residues. The V and J ends lost 2 bases and 5 bases respectively, with 9 bases between them. The CDR3 DNA reads as TGTGCCAGCAGCTTATCCGGGGGAACTGAAGCTTTCTTT. Its translation: CASSLSGGTEAFF. Supplemented by reference TRBV11-2 and TRBJ1-1, the full variable domain reads EAGVAQSPRYKIIEKRQSVAFWCNPISGHATLYWYQQILGQGPKLLIQFQNNGVVDDSQLPKDRFSAERLKGVDSTLKIQPAKLEDSAVYLCASSLSGGTEAFFGQGTRLTVV.

V is TRBV5-1 and J is TRBJ2-1, with 7 bases lining up with TRBD2. Trimming removed 3 bases from V and 8 bases from J; junction bases left unmatched: 11. Germline V CDR1 and CDR2: SGHRS, YFSETQ. This CDR3 has 15 amino acids. The DNA for the CDR3 is TGCGCCAGCAGCTGGCTAGCGGAGGATGTCGATGAGCAGTTCTTC. The encoded protein is CASSWLAEDVDEQFF.

The chain carries TRBV6-4 and TRBJ2-3; 8 positions agree with TRBD2. This CDR3 is built from 17 residues. CDR1 is MRHNA, CDR2 SNTAGT, per germline. Trimming took 4 bases from V and 1 from J; bases not matched to a gene: 10. The CDR3 region has the DNA TGTGCCAGCAGTGTCCGAGCGGGAGACAAGGGCACAGATACGCAGTATTTT. Translation gives CASSVRAGDKGTDTQYF.

The DNA for the CDR3 is TGTGCCAGTAGTCCCACAGCGACCACCTACGAGCAGTACTTC. Encoded protein: CASSPTATTYEQYF. The genes are TRBV19 and TRBJ2-7; D ambiguous. Germline V gene lookup returns CDR1 LNHDA and CDR2 SQIVND (reference sequence). The CDR3 has 14 residues. The V end was cut by 5 bases, the J end by 2 bases, with 13 bases between.

CDR3 region: CASSQAPAGGLNRKQFF. DNA for the CDR3: TGCGCCAGCAGCCAAGCTCCGGCGGGCGGCCTTAATAGGAAGCAGTTCTTC. The genes are TRBV4-1 and TRBJ2-1; possibly TRBD2 for D (5 bases). The V gene lost 1 base and the J gene lost 11 bases, with 24 bases spanning the gap. Per germline, CDR1 MGHRA and CDR2 YSYEKL. The CDR3 has 17 amino acids.

The CDR3 DNA is TGTGCCAGCTCACCACCGTCAGGGACCACTGAAGCTTTCTTT. Translation gives CASSPPSGTTEAFF. V usage is TRBV18 and J usage is TRBJ1-1; D is perhaps TRBD1 (5 bases). V dropped 0 bases and J dropped 4 bases, with 9 bases sitting between them. CDR1 and CDR2 (germline): KGHSH, LQKENI. The CDR3 loop spans 14 amino acids.

The genes are TRBV7-8 and TRBJ2-3; D gene ambiguous. V was cut by 5 bases and J by 8 bases, with 11 bases left in between. CDR1 and CDR2 (germline): SGHVS, FQNEAQ. CDR3 length: 12 amino acids. The CDR3 DNA reads TGTGCCAGCAGCCTCGGGTTTGGTACGCAGTATTTT. This sequence encodes CASSLGFGTQYF.

This clone came up once. V is TRBV5-4 and J is TRBJ2-2; TRBD2 might be the D (6 bases). The length of the CDR3 is 15 residues. Trimming left V 4 bases short and J 2 bases short, with 12 bases between. Germline V lookup: CDR1 SGHNT, CDR2 YYREEE (reference sequence). In nucleotides, the CDR3 is TGTGCCAGCAGCCTCGGACTACCTAACACCGGGGAGCTGTTTTTT. It translates to CASSLGLPNTGELFF.

The chain couples TRBV5-1 to TRBJ1-3, with D possibly TRBD1 on 6 matching bases. The CDR3 has 15 amino acids. The V gene lost 4 bases and the J gene lost 4 bases, with 15 bases spanning the gap. The germline CDR1 and CDR2 sequences are SGHRS and YFSETQ. The CDR3 nucleotides are TGCGCCAGCAGCACTACAGGGTTGGCCGGAAACACCATATATTTT. Amino acid sequence: CASSTTGLAGNTIYF.

The CDR3 nucleotides read TGTGCCAGCAGCCAGGGGGGTAGCACAGATACGCAGTATTTT. This sequence encodes CASSQGGSTDTQYF. The chain joins TRBV4-2 to TRBJ2-3, with D perhaps TRBD2 (6 bases). The CDR3 runs 14 residues. The V gene lost 3 bases and the J gene lost 0 bases, with 7 bases spanning the gap. CDR1 is LGHNA, CDR2 YNFKEQ, per germline.

The J gene is TRBJ1-6, the V gene TRBV30; a possible D gene is TRBD1 (6 bases). V was trimmed by 4 bases and J by 10 bases, leaving 14 bases between them. The CDR3 runs to 13 residues. Germline-derived CDR1 and CDR2 are GTSNPN and SVGIG (reference sequence). The CDR3 protein is CAWKRGGGSPLHF. The CDR3 coding sequence is TGTGCCTGGAAGAGGGGGGGCGGCTCACCCCTCCACTTT. The complete variable domain, with remaining parts taken from reference TRBV30 and TRBJ1-6, reads SQTIHQWPATLVQPVGSPLSLECTVEGTSNPNLYWYRQAAGRGLQLLFYSVGIGQISSEVPQNLSASRPQDRQFILSSKKLLLSDSGFYLCAWKRGGGSPLHFGNGTRLTVT.

The chain combines TRBV5-4 with TRBJ2-7; the match to TRBD1 covers 8 bases. Germline V gene data show CDR1 as SGHNT and CDR2 as YYREEE (reference sequence). V shed 3 bases and J 5 bases; nucleotides not matched to a gene: 10. CDR3 size: 15 residues. The CDR3 DNA follows: TGTGCCAGCAGCTCAACAGGGGGTGGAATAGACGAGCAGTACTTC. Its protein product is CASSSTGGGIDEQYF. Full variable domain (remainder filled in from reference TRBV5-4 and TRBJ2-7): ETGVTQSPTHLIKTRGQQVTLRCSSQSGHNTVSWYQQALGQGPQFIFQYYREEENGRGNFPPRFSGLQFPNYSSELNVNALELDDSALYLCASSSTGGGIDEQYFGPGTRLTVT.

The chain couples TRBV2 to TRBJ1-1; D might be TRBD1 (5 bases). The germline gives CDR1 SNHLY, CDR2 FYNNEI. The germline V and J ends were trimmed by 6 bases and 2 bases, with 7 bases remaining between them. The CDR3 totals 12 residues. CDR3 loop: CASRGGNTEAFF. CDR3 in DNA: TGTGCCAGCAGGGGGGGAAACACTGAAGCTTTCTTT.

This clone has just a few counts. This chain links TRBV5-6 with TRBJ2-6; D is undetermined. The length of the CDR3 is 15 residues. Deletions cut 4 bases from V and 2 bases from J, with 10 bases between. The germline CDR1 and CDR2 sequences are SGHDT and YYEEEE. The CDR3 region is CASSVDGPGANVLTF. CDR3 DNA: TGTGCCAGCAGCGTCGACGGGCCTGGGGCCAACGTCCTGACTTTC.

The V and J genes are TRBV6-5 and TRBJ1-3; D possibly corresponds to TRBD1 (5 bases). Germline V CDR1 and CDR2: MNHEY, SVGAGI. V was trimmed by 0 bases and J by 4 bases, leaving 13 bases between them. CDR3 size: 16 residues. The CDR3 coding sequence is TGTGCCAGCAGTTACTCGATCGCCAGGGCCGGAAACACCATATATTTT. Its translation: CASSYSIARAGNTIYF.

The table lists this clone with a few counts. The chain links TRBV3-1 (or the pseudogene TRBV3-2) to TRBJ1-1; a possible D gene is TRBD1 (6 bases). This CDR3 comprises 15 residues. Trimming stripped 4 bases from V and 3 bases from J, with 15 bases between. CDR1 is LGHDT, CDR2 YNNKEL, per germline (reference sequence). CDR3 coding DNA: TGTGCCAGCAGCCGACCTGTGACAGGCCACACTGAAGCTTTCTTT. As protein: CASSRPVTGHTEAFF.

The chain uses TRBV6-5 and TRBJ2-7; TRBD1 aligns across 7 bases. The CDR3 spans 16 residues. Germline CDR1 MNHEY, CDR2 SVGAGI. Losses at the gene ends were 1 base for V and 2 bases for J; bases not matched to a gene: 8. This chain's CDR3 is CASSYLRQGAPYEQYF. CDR3 DNA sequence: TGTGCCAGCAGTTACTTAAGACAGGGAGCCCCCTACGAGCAGTACTTC.

This clone has a handful of counts. The chain couples TRBV9 to TRBJ2-7; 7 bases fit TRBD2. The trim removed 0 bases at V and 6 bases at J, leaving 12 bases unmatched. This CDR3 region has 16 residues. Germline CDR1 and CDR2: SGDLS and YYNGEE. CDR3 sequence reads: CASSVDGVGTTLEQYF. CDR3 coding DNA: TGTGCCAGCAGCGTAGATGGGGTTGGGACTACCCTCGAGCAGTACTTC.

The chain recombines TRBV19 with TRBJ2-7, with 7 bases identical to TRBD1. The germline V gene encodes CDR1 LNHDA and CDR2 SQIVND (reference sequence). CDR3 length: 15 amino acids. The ends lost 5 bases at V and 3 bases at J; junction bases unmatched: 10. DNA of the CDR3: TGTGCCAGTAGTGCCAGACAGGGAAAAGGCTACGAGCAGTACTTC. Amino acids: CASSARQGKGYEQYF.

The rearrangement joins TRBV5-1 to TRBJ1-1, with D unclear. The CDR3 is 15 residues long. Trimming pared 4 bases from V and 3 bases from J, leaving 16 bases between. CDR1 and CDR2 from the germline V gene are SGHRS and YFSETQ. CDR3 nucleotides: TGCGCCAGCAGCCCCGGTCGAGGTTCGGACACTGAAGCTTTCTTT. Translating gives CASSPGRGSDTEAFF.